The table lists the clone carrying this TCR beta chain with a few counts. Its antigen remains unidentified. The sample belongs to a study of shared clonotypes between healthy human individuals. General study findings and limits: The low donor count limited represented genetic and exposure-history diversity.

V shed 4 bases, J shed 1 base, and the junction held 5 bases outside the gene matches. The CDR3 length is 15 residues. Germline values: CDR1 SGHRS, CDR2 YFSETQ. Some clones are missing from TCRdb's copy, which holds only in-frame ones; the method was immunoSEQ multiplex PCR. The top ten clones hold around 1.8% of a sample with fewer than 850,000 clones, 60% to 80% of them seen once. The sequence came from a woman aged 25 to 45 in good health. Input material: memory CD4+ T cells sorted from blood. Subset defined: CD45RA-negative fraction. The chain combines TRBV5-1 with TRBJ1-5, with 7 bases fitting TRBD1. The chain's CDR3 is CASSPGQVSNQPQHF. The CDR3, as DNA: TGCGCCAGCAGCCCCGGACAGGTCAGCAATCAGCCCCAGCATTTT.